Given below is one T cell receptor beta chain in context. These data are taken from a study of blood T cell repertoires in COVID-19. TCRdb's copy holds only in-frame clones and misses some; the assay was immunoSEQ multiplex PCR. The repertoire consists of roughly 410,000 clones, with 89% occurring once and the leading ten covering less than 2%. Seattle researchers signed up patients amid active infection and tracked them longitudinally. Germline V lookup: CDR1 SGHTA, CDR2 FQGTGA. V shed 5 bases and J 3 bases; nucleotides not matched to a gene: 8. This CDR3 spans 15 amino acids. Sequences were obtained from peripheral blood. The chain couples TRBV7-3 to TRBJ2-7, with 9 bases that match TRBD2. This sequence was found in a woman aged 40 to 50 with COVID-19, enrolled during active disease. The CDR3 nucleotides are TGTGCCAGCAGCCACGGACTAGCGCCTGGCTACGAGCAGTACTTC. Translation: CASSHGLAPGYEQYF.